Below are 22 T cell receptor beta chains sequenced from a single sample in a study of tumor-infiltrating lymphocytes in localized non-small cell lung cancer. Using immunoSEQ multiplex PCR, the repertoire was profiled, and TCRdb retains in-frame clones only, with some absent. The table shows just under 6,000 clones, with about 71% occurring only once. Sequences were obtained from uninvolved lung tissue not adjacent to the tumor. These receptors were taken from a human donor with non-small cell lung cancer.

V gene TRBV11-3 combines with J gene TRBJ2-1, with D perhaps matching TRBD1 (5 bases). This CDR3 comprises 14 residues. Germline-derived CDR1 and CDR2 are SGHNT and YENEEA. V was pared by 5 bases and J by 0 bases, with 8 bases between. The CDR3 coding sequence is TGTGCCAGCAGCCCCGACAGCTCCTACAATGAGCAGTTCTTC. This translates into CASSPDSSYNEQFF.

The sample holds a few counts of this clone. The chain carries TRBV30 and TRBJ1-3; perhaps TRBD1 as D (6 bases). Germline V gene data show CDR1 as GTSNPN and CDR2 as SVGIG (reference sequence). V lost 7 bases to trimming and J lost 4 bases, with 14 bases between them. This CDR3 spans 13 amino acids. This CDR3 is CAFGGLIGNTIYF. CDR3 sequence (DNA): TGTGCCTTCGGGGGGCTGATCGGAAACACCATATATTTT.

The rearrangement joins TRBV28 to TRBJ2-7; the match to TRBD2 covers 9 bases. Per the germline V gene, CDR1 is MDHEN and CDR2 is SYDVKM. This CDR3 comprises 14 residues. V lost 5 bases to trimming and J lost 4 bases; unmatched junction nucleotides: 6. This chain's CDR3 is CASSTSGRRYEQYF. The CDR3 region has the DNA TGTGCCAGCAGTACAAGCGGGAGGAGGTACGAGCAGTACTTC.

This sequence joins TRBV28 and TRBJ2-1; the D is unclear. This CDR3 has 10 residues. The germline CDR1 and CDR2 sequences are MDHEN and SYDVKM. V lost 8 bases to trimming and J lost 5 bases, with 4 bases between them. The CDR3 sequence: CASYNNEQFF. DNA of the CDR3: TGTGCCAGCTATAACAATGAGCAGTTCTTC. Filled out from reference TRBV28 and TRBJ2-1, the complete variable domain reads DVKVTQSSRYLVKRTGEKVFLECVQDMDHENMFWYRQDPGLGLRLIYFSYDVKMKEKGDIPEGYSVSREKKERFSLILESASTNQTSMYLCASYNNEQFFGPGTRLTVL.

The rearrangement joins TRBV29-1 to TRBJ2-3, with D perhaps matching TRBD2 (6 bases). CDR1 and CDR2 (germline): SQVTM, ANQGSEA. The CDR3 is made up of 16 amino acids. V gave up 2 bases and J gave up 4 bases, with 19 bases separating them. The chain's CDR3 is CSVERFAIAVPDTQYF. The CDR3 DNA is TGCAGCGTTGAAAGGTTCGCGATAGCGGTCCCAGATACGCAGTATTTT.

This chain links TRBV29-1 with TRBJ2-1; no definite D call. CDR1 is SQVTM, CDR2 ANQGSEA, per germline. The CDR3 has 13 amino acids. V was clipped by 4 bases and J by 5 bases, with 12 bases between them. Here the CDR3 reads CSVATTMDNEQFF. CDR3 DNA sequence: TGCAGCGTTGCCACGACCATGGACAATGAGCAGTTCTTC.

In nucleotides, the CDR3 is TGTGCCAGCAGCGTAGGCCAGGGGACATACGAGCAGTACTTC. It translates to CASSVGQGTYEQYF. The V gene is TRBV5-5, the J gene TRBJ2-7, with D perhaps matching TRBD1 (6 bases). This CDR3 is built from 14 residues. Trimming cost V 4 bases and J 4 bases, with 15 bases left between them. Germline CDR1 SGHKS, CDR2 YYEKEE (reference sequence).

The chain carries TRBV19 and TRBJ1-1; the D gene is possibly TRBD1 (6 bases). CDR1 LNHDA and CDR2 SQIVND come from the germline V gene (reference sequence). V was clipped by 3 bases and J by 6 bases, with 14 bases between them. The CDR3 is 14 amino acids. DNA of the CDR3: TGTGCCAGTAGTATGTACAGGGATAGGGCTGAAGCTTTCTTT. Translation: CASSMYRDRAEAFF.

This clone was seen a handful of times. The chain employs TRBV5-4 and TRBJ1-2, with TRBD1 as a possible D gene (5 bases). This CDR3 has 14 residues. V lost 1 base and J 4 bases, leaving 11 bases between the germline ends. Germline assignment: CDR1 SGHNT and CDR2 YYREEE (reference sequence). The CDR3 sequence is CASSLSGLTYGYTF. CDR3 DNA: TGTGCCAGCAGCTTGTCGGGACTGACCTATGGCTACACCTTC.

The J gene is TRBJ2-7, the V gene TRBV9; 8 bases line up with TRBD1. The germline V gene has CDR1 SGDLS and CDR2 YYNGEE. J gave up 2 bases and V 3 bases, and 1 base lay outside the gene matches. The CDR3 covers 13 residues. The CDR3 DNA is TGTGCCAGCAGCGCAGGGGGCGCCTACGAGCAGTACTTC. As protein: CASSAGGAYEQYF.

The chain links TRBV4-3 to TRBJ2-1, with D hard to call. Germline V gene sequence: CDR1 LGHNA, CDR2 YSLEER. The CDR3 is made up of 13 amino acids. The V and J ends lost 3 bases and 15 bases respectively, with 18 bases between them. Here the CDR3 reads CASSQSGRLEMFF. The CDR3 coding sequence is TGCGCCAGCAGCCAGTCAGGAAGATTGGAAATGTTCTTC.

This clone was counted a single time. The rearrangement joins TRBV5-1 to TRBJ2-7; weak D call: TRBD2 (5 bases). The CDR3 has 13 residues. Germline lookup yields CDR1 SGHRS and CDR2 YFSETQ. V gave up 0 bases and J gave up 9 bases, with 13 bases separating them. For the CDR3, the DNA is TGCGCCAGCAGCTTGGACACTAGGAGTCGGCAGTACTTC. Translated, it gives CASSLDTRSRQYF.

DNA for the CDR3: TGTGCCAGCAGTTACGTTGCCAGACAAGAGACCCAGTACTTC. Translated, it gives CASSYVARQETQYF. This chain joins TRBV6-6 and TRBJ2-5, with D unclear. The CDR3 is 14 amino acids. V lost 2 bases to trimming and J lost 2 bases, with 9 bases between them. CDR1 and CDR2 (germline): MNHNY, SVGAGI (reference sequence).

The chain uses TRBV6-5 and TRBJ2-6; 7 nucleotides line up with TRBD1. V was clipped by 2 bases and J by 7 bases; unmatched bases: 5. This CDR3 region has 15 residues. In germline, CDR1 is MNHEY, CDR2 SVGAGI. The CDR3 is CASSYPQGVANVLTF. The CDR3 DNA sequence: TGTGCCAGCAGTTACCCGCAGGGGGTTGCCAACGTCCTGACTTTC.

This clone is categorized as large (0.1 to 1%). Other DNA sequences in the same sample also yield this CDR3. V and J are TRBV28 and TRBJ1-2; D not certain. Germline V gene lookup returns CDR1 MDHEN and CDR2 SYDVKM. The V gene lost 3 bases and the J gene lost 4 bases, with 9 bases spanning the gap. The CDR3 is 13 amino acids. In DNA form, the CDR3 reads TGTGCCAGCAGTTTGGGCTTTGGCTATGGCTACACCTTC. This gives the protein CASSLGFGYGYTF.

J is TRBJ2-3 and V is TRBV7-2, with D perhaps matching TRBD1 (6 bases). Germline CDR1 is SGHTA and CDR2 is FQGNSA. The germline V and J ends were trimmed by 1 base and 6 bases, with 17 bases remaining between them. CDR3 length: 16 amino acids. CDR3 in amino acids: CASSLDLGGAGDTQYF. The CDR3 DNA reads TGTGCCAGCAGCTTAGATCTAGGGGGAGCCGGGGATACGCAGTATTTT.

This chain joins TRBV7-2 and TRBJ2-3; 12 bases line up with TRBD2. Per germline, CDR1 SGHTA and CDR2 FQGNSA. The CDR3 covers 15 residues. Trimming took 3 bases from V and 6 from J; bases not matched to a gene: 4. The CDR3 coding sequence is TGTGCCAGCAGCTTTAGGCTAGCGGGAGGGGATACGCAGTATTTT. Its translation: CASSFRLAGGDTQYF.

This clone was found a few times. The V call is TRBV30, the J call TRBJ1-1; 7 nucleotides agree with TRBD1. The CDR3 runs to 11 residues. CDR1 and CDR2 from the germline V gene are GTSNPN and SVGIG (reference sequence). Unmatched junction bases numbered 4, after V lost 4 bases and J lost 8 bases. The CDR3 nucleotides read TGTGCCTGGACGGACAGGCCAGAAGCTTTCTTT. Translation gives CAWTDRPEAFF.

The chain is built from TRBV6-5 and TRBJ2-3; D is unclear. Germline-derived CDR1 and CDR2 are MNHEY and SVGAGI. Trimming left V 7 bases short and J 2 bases short, with 13 bases between. The CDR3 covers 14 residues. CDR3 DNA sequence: TGTGCCAGCAATCGGAGAAGCTACACAGATACGCAGTATTTT. Residues: CASNRRSYTDTQYF.

The V and J genes are TRBV2 and TRBJ2-2; a possible D gene is TRBD1 (6 bases). The germline V gene encodes CDR1 SNHLY and CDR2 FYNNEI. CDR3 size: 13 residues. CDR3 sequence: CASRAGVAGELFF. For the CDR3, the DNA is TGTGCGAGTAGGGCAGGGGTGGCCGGGGAGCTGTTTTTT.

This CDR3 is CAWSVRRSFTDTQYF. Here the CDR3 DNA reads TGTGCCTGGAGTGTACGGCGGTCCTTCACAGATACGCAGTATTTT. The rearrangement joins TRBV30 to TRBJ2-3; no definite D call. The V end was cut by 0 bases, the J end by 2 bases, with 12 bases between. CDR3 size: 15 residues. Germline CDR1 is GTSNPN and CDR2 is SVGIG (reference sequence).

The V and J genes are TRBV30 and TRBJ2-3; D is uncertain. In germline, CDR1 is GTSNPN, CDR2 SVGIG (reference sequence). The ends were cut back, 2 bases at V and 7 bases at J, with 19 bases in the middle. The CDR3 contains 15 residues. The CDR3, as DNA: TGTGCCTGGAGTACGTCCGGGCTTAGGTCGAATACGCAGTATTTT. It is translated as CAWSTSGLRSNTQYF.